This T cell receptor beta chain was recovered during a study of early T cells in non-severe SARS-CoV-2 infection. Study at large: Unpaired chains resulted from sequencing bulk RNA of unsorted whole blood.

This clonotype was detected once. Its target is unknown. Individual cDNA molecules were tagged with unique molecular identifiers, the study reported. TCRdb re-called the 5' RACE reads with MiXCR, one entry per CDR3 protein. The sample includes 59,000 or so distinct CDR3 sequences, around 12% of them seen just once. Study conclusions and caveats: Anti-spike CD8 specificities were favored by VDJdb matching, whose results missed private and CD4 specificities.

The CDR3 is 15 residues long. Per germline, CDR1 SGHRS and CDR2 YFSETQ. The V end was cut by 6 bases, the J end by 4 bases, with 19 bases between. The source of this sequence is an adult who was a healthcare worker with PCR-confirmed SARS-CoV-2 infection or an uninfected control (not recorded which). The chain uses TRBV5-1 and TRBJ1-2; the D gene is possibly TRBD1 (5 bases). The input for sequencing was whole blood, taken at baseline. The CDR3 DNA is TGCGCCAGCAACCCCCTCCCCTGGGGCCCCTATGGCTACACCTTC. Its translation is CASNPLPWGPYGYTF.